What follows are 9 T cell receptor beta chains derived from one specimen sequenced in a study of blood T cell repertoires in COVID-19. This table comes from immunoSEQ multiplex PCR, and its TCRdb copy is limited to in-frame clones, with some not included. The repertoire holds 400,000 or so clones, with over 75% as singletons. Input material: PBMCs or T cells enriched from blood (not recorded which). The receptors come from a man aged 25-45 years who had recovered from COVID-19.

This CDR3 reads CASSLAASIGATGASSYNEQFF. The CDR3 nucleotides are TGCGCCAGCAGCTTGGCAGCATCCATTGGGGCGACAGGAGCTAGCTCCTACAATGAGCAGTTCTTC. The J gene is TRBJ2-1, the V gene TRBV5-1, with D possibly matching TRBD1 (6 bases). Trimming took 0 bases from V and 0 from J, leaving 28 bases between them. CDR1 SGHRS and CDR2 YFSETQ come from the germline V gene. There are 22 residues in the CDR3. Supplemented by reference TRBV5-1 and TRBJ2-1, the full variable domain reads KAGVTQTPRYLIKTRGQQVTLSCSPISGHRSVSWYQQTPGQGLQFLFEYFSETQRNKGNFPGRFSGRQFSNSRSEMNVSTLELGDSALYLCASSLAASIGATGASSYNEQFFGPGTRLTVL.

This chain connects TRBV5-1 to TRBJ2-3; TRBD2 matches at 7 bases. V lost 4 bases, J lost 6 bases, and 11 bases stayed unmatched. The CDR3 is 15 residues long. CDR1 is SGHRS, CDR2 YFSETQ, per germline. CDR3 sequence reads: CASSPWAGDWDTQYF. CDR3 in DNA: TGCGCCAGCAGCCCCTGGGCGGGAGATTGGGATACGCAGTATTTT.

The chain couples TRBV5-1 to TRBJ2-5; D may be TRBD2 (5 bases). CDR3 size: 16 residues. CDR1 is SGHRS, CDR2 YFSETQ, per germline. Trimming pared 4 bases from V and 3 bases from J, leaving 19 bases between. The DNA of the CDR3 is TGCGCCAGCAGCGTAGGGAATTTCGGGATTAAAGAGACCCAGTACTTC. Translated, it gives CASSVGNFGIKETQYF.

V is TRBV18 and J is TRBJ2-5, with TRBD1 matching 8 bases. The V gene's germline CDR1 is KGHSH and CDR2 LQKENI. The CDR3 is made up of 15 amino acids. The V gene end was trimmed by 0 bases and the J gene end by 1 base; junction bases not matched to a gene: 1. CDR3 amino acids: CASSPPGTGQETQYF. CDR3 DNA sequence: TGTGCCAGCTCACCACCAGGGACAGGCCAAGAGACCCAGTACTTC.

The rearrangement joins TRBV2 to TRBJ2-3; D is unresolved. Trimming pared 3 bases from V and 9 bases from J, leaving 13 bases between. Germline CDR1 is SNHLY and CDR2 is FYNNEI. The CDR3 runs to 13 residues. The CDR3 region is CASSDNALTTQYF. The CDR3 nucleotides read TGTGCCAGCAGTGATAACGCACTAACAACGCAGTATTTT.

Only one count was recorded for this clone. The chain joins TRBV11-2 to TRBJ2-3; D unresolved. The CDR3 is 15 residues long. V lost 1 base, J lost 3 bases, and 11 bases lay in between. Germline lookup yields CDR1 SGHAT and CDR2 FQNNGV. In DNA, the CDR3 is TGTGCCAGCAGCTTAGGTGCAGGATTGACAGATACGCAGTATTTT. This translates into CASSLGAGLTDTQYF.

The J gene is TRBJ1-5, the V gene TRBV19; no firm D call. CDR1 and CDR2 (germline): LNHDA, SQIVND (reference sequence). There are 17 residues in the CDR3. V was trimmed by 9 bases and J by 0 bases, leaving 21 bases between them. This CDR3 reads CASGRAAPTISNQPQHF. The DNA of the CDR3 is TGTGCCAGCGGGCGGGCCGCACCGACCATTAGCAATCAGCCCCAGCATTTT.

This chain uses TRBV4-1 with TRBJ2-7; 7 bases are a match to TRBD1. With V trimmed by 1 base and J by 2 bases, 14 bases remained unmatched. The CDR3 loop spans 18 amino acids. Germline CDR1 is MGHRA and CDR2 is YSYEKL. The CDR3 bases are TGCGCCAGCAGCCAAGCCCCAAAATGGGACAGCTTCGCCTACGAGCAGTACTTC. This translates into CASSQAPKWDSFAYEQYF.

The CDR3 region has the DNA TGTGCCAGCAGCTTAGCCTGGGCGGGGGCCCAGCATTTT. This translates into CASSLAWAGAQHF. The V and J genes are TRBV7-2 and TRBJ1-5, with a weak D call TRBD1 (5 bases). From germline, CDR1 is SGHTA and CDR2 FQGNSA. The V end lost 0 bases, the J end lost 11 bases, and 11 bases lay between the germline ends. The CDR3 contains 13 residues.